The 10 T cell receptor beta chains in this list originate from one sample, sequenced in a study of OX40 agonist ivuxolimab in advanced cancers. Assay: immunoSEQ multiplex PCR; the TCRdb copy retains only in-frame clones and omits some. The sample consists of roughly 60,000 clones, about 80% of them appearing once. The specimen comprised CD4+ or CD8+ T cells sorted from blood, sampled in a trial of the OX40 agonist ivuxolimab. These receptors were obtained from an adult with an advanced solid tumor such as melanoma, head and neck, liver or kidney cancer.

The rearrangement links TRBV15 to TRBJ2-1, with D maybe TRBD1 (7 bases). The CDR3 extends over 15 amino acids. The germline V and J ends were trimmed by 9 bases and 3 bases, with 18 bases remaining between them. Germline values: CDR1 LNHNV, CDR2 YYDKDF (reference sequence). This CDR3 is CATGGYRGFYNEQFF. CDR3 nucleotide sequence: TGTGCCACAGGGGGGTACAGGGGCTTCTACAATGAGCAGTTCTTC. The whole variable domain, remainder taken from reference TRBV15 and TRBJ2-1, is DAMVIQNPRYQVTQFGKPVTLSCSQTLNHNVMYWYQQKSSQAPKLLFHYYDKDFNNEADTPDNFQSRRPNTSFCFLDIRSPGLGDTAMYLCATGGYRGFYNEQFFGPGTRLTVL.

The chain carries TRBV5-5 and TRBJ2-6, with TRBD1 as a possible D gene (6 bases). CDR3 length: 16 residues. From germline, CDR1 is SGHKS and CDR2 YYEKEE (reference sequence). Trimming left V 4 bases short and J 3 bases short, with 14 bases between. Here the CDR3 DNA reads TGTGCCAGCAGCGCGGTCCAGGGGTTTGGGGCCAACGTCCTGACTTTC. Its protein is CASSAVQGFGANVLTF.

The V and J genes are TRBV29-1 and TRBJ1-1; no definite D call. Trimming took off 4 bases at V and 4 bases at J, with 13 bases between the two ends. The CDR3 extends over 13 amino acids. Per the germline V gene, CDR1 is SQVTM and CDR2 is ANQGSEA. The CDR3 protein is CSVASGRTTEAFF. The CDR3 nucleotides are TGCAGCGTTGCTTCTGGGAGGACCACTGAAGCTTTCTTT. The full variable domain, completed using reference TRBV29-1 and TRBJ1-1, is SAVISQKPSRDICQRGTSLTIQCQVDSQVTMMFWYRQQPGQSLTLIATANQGSEATYESGFVIDKFPISRPNLTFSTLTVSNMSPEDSSIYLCSVASGRTTEAFFGQGTRLTVV.

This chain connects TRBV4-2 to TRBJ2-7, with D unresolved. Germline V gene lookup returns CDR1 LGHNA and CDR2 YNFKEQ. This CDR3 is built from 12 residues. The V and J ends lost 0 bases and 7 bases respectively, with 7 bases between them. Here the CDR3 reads CASSQDVGEQYF. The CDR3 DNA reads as TGTGCCAGCAGCCAAGATGTCGGTGAGCAGTACTTC.

CDR3 nucleotides: TGCAGTGCTCTCGTCTCCTACGAGCAGTACTTC. As protein: CSALVSYEQYF. V and J are TRBV20-1 and TRBJ2-7; D unclear. V lost 5 bases, J lost 0 bases, and 5 bases lay in between. The CDR3 spans 11 residues. The germline CDR1 and CDR2 sequences are DFQATT and SNEGSKA (reference sequence).

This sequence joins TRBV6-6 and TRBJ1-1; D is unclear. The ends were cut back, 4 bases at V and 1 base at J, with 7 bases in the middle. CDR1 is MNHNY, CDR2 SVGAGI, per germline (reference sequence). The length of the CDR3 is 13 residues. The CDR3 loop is CASSFPENTEAFF. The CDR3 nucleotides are TGTGCCAGCAGTTTCCCAGAGAACACTGAAGCTTTCTTT.

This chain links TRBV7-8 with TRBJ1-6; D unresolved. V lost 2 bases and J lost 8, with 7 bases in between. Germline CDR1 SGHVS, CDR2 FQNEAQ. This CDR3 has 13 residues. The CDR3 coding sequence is TGTGCCAGCAGCTTACGGGGTCATTCACCCCTCCACTTT. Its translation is CASSLRGHSPLHF.

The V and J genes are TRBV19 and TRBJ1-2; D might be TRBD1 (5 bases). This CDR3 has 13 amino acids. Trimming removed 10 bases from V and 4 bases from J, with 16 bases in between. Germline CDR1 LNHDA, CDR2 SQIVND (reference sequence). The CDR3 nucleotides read TGTGCCACCACCTTGGGACTTCGCTATGGCTACACCTTC. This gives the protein CATTLGLRYGYTF.

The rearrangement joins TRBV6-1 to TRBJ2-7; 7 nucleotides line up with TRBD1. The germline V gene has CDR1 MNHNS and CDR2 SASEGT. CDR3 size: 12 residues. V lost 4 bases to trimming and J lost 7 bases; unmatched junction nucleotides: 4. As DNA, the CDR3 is TGTGCCAGCAGTGTCTCAGGGGGAGAGCAGTACTTC. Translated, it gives CASSVSGGEQYF.

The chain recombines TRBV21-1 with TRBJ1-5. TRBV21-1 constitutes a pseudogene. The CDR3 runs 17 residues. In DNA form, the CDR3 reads TGTGCCAGCACTCCTAGGGAACCGATTTTAGGGAATCAGCCCCAGCATTTT. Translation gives CASTPREPILGNQPQHF.